This T cell receptor beta chain is drawn from a study of T-cell reconstitution after alpha-beta-depleted transplantation in children. This clonotype was seen ten or more times. This CDR3 region has 14 residues. The V gene lost 5 bases and the J gene lost 2 bases, with 12 bases spanning the gap. From germline, CDR1 is SEHNR and CDR2 FQNEAQ (reference sequence). Molecular barcoding with unique molecular identifiers was used for the TCRbeta library. Each CDR3 protein is one row after TCRdb ran MiXCR on the PCR reads. The table has some 250,000 distinct CDR3 sequences, 12% seen once. This material consisted of PBMCs from the stem cell graft donor, taken from the stem cell graft. The chain employs TRBV7-9 and TRBJ1-2; tentative D call: TRBD1 (6 bases). The receptor's source is a human donor who donated a stem cell graft to a child with acute lymphoblastic leukemia. The CDR3 loop is CASSPGGSNYGYTF. CDR3 DNA sequence: TGTGCCAGCAGCCCCGGGGGCAGCAACTATGGCTACACCTTC.